One and the same sample provided the 26 T cell receptor beta chains below, sequenced in a study of technical replicates of blood from several donors. Libraries were prepared by immunoSEQ multiplex PCR; TCRdb keeps only in-frame clonotypes and omits some of them. The sample lists 45,000 to 65,000 clones; 90% to 95% were seen once. The sequenced sample was PBMCs. The source is a human donor in good health. Some clones in this sample may be carry-over from other donors' samples.

The rearrangement joins TRBV9 to TRBJ2-2, with D tentatively TRBD1 (6 bases). In germline, CDR1 is SGDLS, CDR2 YYNGEE. The CDR3 extends over 14 amino acids. V was clipped by 0 bases and J by 6 bases, with 9 bases between them. This chain's CDR3 is CASSVVGAAGELFF. The CDR3, as DNA: TGTGCCAGCAGCGTAGTGGGGGCCGCCGGGGAGCTGTTTTTT. Using reference TRBV9 and TRBJ2-2 for the parts outside the CDR3, the full variable domain is DSGVTQTPKHLITATGQRVTLRCSPRSGDLSVYWYQQSLDQGLQFLIQYYNGEERAKGNILERFSAQQFPDLHSELNLSSLELGDSALYFCASSVVGAAGELFFGEGSRLTVL.

This clone was detected only once. The chain links TRBV12-5 to TRBJ2-2; 10 bases fit TRBD2. Trimming took 2 bases from V and 7 from J; bases not matched to a gene: 4. Germline CDR1 LGHNT, CDR2 FRNRAP. The CDR3 length is 15 residues. The CDR3 DNA follows: TGTGCTAGTGGTTTGCAGCGGGGGGGCTACGGGGAGCTGTTTTTT. It yields the protein CASGLQRGGYGELFF.

The V gene is TRBV15, the J gene TRBJ2-2; TRBD2 agrees at 9 bases. The CDR3 has 15 residues. CDR1 is LNHNV and CDR2 is YYDKDF in the germline V gene (reference sequence). Losses at the gene ends were 6 bases for V and 2 bases for J; bases not matched to a gene: 4. DNA for the CDR3: TGTGCCACCAGTTTAGCGGGGGCAAACACCGGGGAGCTGTTTTTT. This gives the protein CATSLAGANTGELFF.

This chain uses TRBV11-1 with TRBJ2-5; D is perhaps TRBD1 (6 bases). From germline, CDR1 is SGHAT and CDR2 FQDESV (reference sequence). CDR3 length: 15 amino acids. Trimming removed 4 bases from V and 2 bases from J, with 14 bases in between. DNA for the CDR3: TGTGCCAGCAGCTCGACAGGAGGAGTTCAAGAGACCCAGTACTTC. This sequence encodes CASSSTGGVQETQYF.

The V and J genes are TRBV5-1 and TRBJ2-3, with TRBD2 as a possible D gene (6 bases). Trimming removed 3 bases at V and 3 bases at J, with 14 bases between. This CDR3 has 15 amino acids. CDR1 is SGHRS, CDR2 YFSETQ, per germline. The CDR3 spells CASSSLALKTDTQYF. The CDR3 nucleotides read TGCGCCAGCAGCTCACTAGCTCTGAAAACAGATACGCAGTATTTT.

The chain has TRBV15 and TRBJ2-7; TRBD1 aligns across 9 bases. The CDR3 contains 14 residues. J was trimmed by 0 bases and V by 5 bases; bases with no gene match: 2. CDR1 and CDR2 from the germline V gene are LNHNV and YYDKDF (reference sequence). The CDR3, as DNA: TGTGCCACCAGCGTGGACAGGGGCTCCTACGAGCAGTACTTC. As protein: CATSVDRGSYEQYF.

The genes are TRBV2 and TRBJ2-7; 7 positions match TRBD2. Looked up from germline, CDR1 is SNHLY and CDR2 is FYNNEI. Unmatched junction bases numbered 4, after V lost 6 bases and J lost 2 bases. The CDR3 is 13 amino acids. The CDR3 nucleotides are TGTGCCAGCAGGGCCGGACTAGCCTACGAGCAGTACTTC. This translates into CASRAGLAYEQYF.

This clone has just one count. The chain links TRBV7-3 to TRBJ2-1; 10 bases line up with TRBD2. J gave up 9 bases and V 5 bases, and 10 bases lay outside the gene matches. Germline V gives CDR1 SGHTA, CDR2 FQGTGA. CDR3 length: 15 residues. Here the CDR3 DNA reads TGTGCCAGCAGCCCAAGCGGGAGGGCGACAGGTGAGCAGTTCTTC. Its protein product is CASSPSGRATGEQFF.

The chain carries TRBV5-1 and TRBJ2-7; a possible D gene is TRBD1 (5 bases). This CDR3 has 14 amino acids. Germline assignment: CDR1 SGHRS and CDR2 YFSETQ. V was shortened by 4 bases and J by 4 bases, with 15 bases between the two germline ends. CDR3 sequence: CASSPRQSRYEQYF. CDR3 nucleotide sequence: TGCGCCAGCAGCCCAAGACAGTCCCGGTACGAGCAGTACTTC.

The rearrangement links TRBV7-2 to TRBJ1-1, with a tentative D call TRBD1 (5 bases). V lost 2 bases and J 5 bases, leaving 9 bases between the germline ends. The germline CDR1 and CDR2 sequences are SGHTA and FQGNSA. The CDR3 extends over 13 amino acids. CDR3: CASSLLGLTEAFF. For the CDR3, the DNA is TGTGCCAGCAGCTTATTGGGGCTGACTGAAGCTTTCTTT.

The V gene is TRBV4-1, the J gene TRBJ1-1; TRBD1 agrees at 7 bases. Germline V gives CDR1 MGHRA, CDR2 YSYEKL. The CDR3 length is 16 residues. The V and J ends lost 1 base and 3 bases, in that order; junction bases with no gene match: 8. Written as DNA, the CDR3 is TGCGCCAGCAGCCAAGGCCAGGGGGTGGGGTACACTGAAGCTTTCTTT. This sequence encodes CASSQGQGVGYTEAFF.

This clone was found once. This sequence joins TRBV6-5 and TRBJ1-3; 8 positions match TRBD1. This CDR3 region has 16 residues. Germline CDR1 and CDR2: MNHEY and SVGAGI. With 4 bases clipped from V and 0 bases from J, the junction kept 5 bases outside the gene matches. This CDR3 reads CASSSGDRNSGNTIYF. CDR3 DNA sequence: TGTGCCAGCAGTTCGGGGGACAGGAACTCTGGAAACACCATATATTTT.

The chain employs TRBV5-4 and TRBJ2-7, with a tentative D call TRBD1 (6 bases). The CDR3 consists of 14 residues. The V end lost 4 bases, the J end lost 0 bases, and 11 bases lay between the germline ends. Germline V gives CDR1 SGHNT, CDR2 YYREEE (reference sequence). CDR3 DNA sequence: TGTGCCAGCAGCCCAGGGGCCTACTCCTACGAGCAGTACTTC. This encodes CASSPGAYSYEQYF.

V and J are TRBV7-2 and TRBJ1-1, with unresolved D. V dropped 5 bases and J dropped 9 bases, with 19 bases sitting between them. Germline CDR1 reads SGHTA; CDR2 reads FQGNSA. The CDR3 has 14 amino acids. CDR3 sequence (DNA): TGTGCCAGCAGCACAGCCAGGCGACAAGTTAAAGCTTTCTTT. Its protein product is CASSTARRQVKAFF.

This chain links TRBV30 with TRBJ2-1; the match to TRBD2 covers 7 bases. This CDR3 region has 14 residues. The germline V gene has CDR1 GTSNPN and CDR2 SVGIG (reference sequence). The V segment lost 6 bases and the J segment 4 bases; nucleotides outside the gene matches: 9. DNA for the CDR3: TGTGCCTGCATAGCTAGCGGCCTGTACAATGAGCAGTTCTTC. Its protein product is CACIASGLYNEQFF.

J is TRBJ2-3 and V is TRBV6-5; 7 positions match TRBD2. Per the germline V gene, CDR1 is MNHEY and CDR2 is SVGAGI. The CDR3 has 14 amino acids. The trim removed 6 bases at V and 13 bases at J, leaving 16 bases unmatched. The CDR3 DNA sequence: TGTGCCAGCAGCCGAGGAAGGGGCGGGAGAGAGGAGTATTTT. Protein sequence: CASSRGRGGREEYF.

This clone has more than one count but fewer than ten. DNA for the CDR3: TGTGCCAGTAGTACTCGGTCTGGGGCCAACGTCCTGACTTTC. It yields the protein CASSTRSGANVLTF. The chain uses TRBV19 and TRBJ2-6; D gene ambiguous. CDR1 and CDR2 from the germline V gene are LNHDA and SQIVND (reference sequence). The CDR3 consists of 14 residues. Trimming pared 4 bases from V and 1 base from J, leaving 5 bases between.

This clone appeared once. This rearrangement joins TRBV5-5 to TRBJ1-4; TRBD1 might be the D (6 bases). Germline V gives CDR1 SGHKS, CDR2 YYEKEE (reference sequence). This CDR3 is built from 15 residues. The V end was cut by 2 bases, the J end by 5 bases, with 13 bases between. CDR3 region: CASSFSGTSNEKLFF. For the CDR3, the DNA is TGTGCCAGCAGCTTTTCCGGGACATCAAATGAAAAACTGTTTTTT.

The rearrangement uses TRBV11-2 and TRBJ2-3; the match to TRBD1 covers 7 bases. The J segment lost 2 bases and the V segment lost 5 bases, leaving 4 bases of the junction unmatched. Germline assignment: CDR1 SGHAT and CDR2 FQNNGV. The CDR3 consists of 14 residues. CDR3 coding DNA: TGTGCCAGCAGCAGGGGGCGTCACACAGATACGCAGTATTTT. It codes for CASSRGRHTDTQYF.

The rearrangement uses TRBV5-6 and TRBJ2-2; 15 bases line up with TRBD2. V shed 4 bases, J shed 7 bases, and the junction held 2 bases outside the gene matches. Germline CDR1 and CDR2: SGHDT and YYEEEE. The CDR3 runs 15 residues. In DNA form, the CDR3 reads TGTGCCAGCAGCCCGGGACTAGCGGGGGGCGGGGAGCTGTTTTTT. Protein product: CASSPGLAGGGELFF.

The chain is built from TRBV6-5 and TRBJ1-2; 10 nucleotides agree with TRBD1. J lost 5 bases, V lost 9 bases, and 6 bases had no gene match. Germline CDR1 MNHEY, CDR2 SVGAGI. CDR3 length: 13 amino acids. For the CDR3, the DNA is TGTGCCAGTCGACAGGGGGCTGGGTATGGCTACACCTTC. This codes for CASRQGAGYGYTF.

The chain couples TRBV6-5 to TRBJ2-5; D perhaps matches TRBD1 (6 bases). In germline, CDR1 is MNHEY, CDR2 SVGAGI. The CDR3 totals 13 residues. Trimming left V 9 bases short and J 4 bases short, with 15 bases between. The DNA of the CDR3 is TGTGCCAGGGAGAACAGGGCAGGAGAGACCCAGTACTTC. As protein: CARENRAGETQYF.

This chain joins TRBV10-3 and TRBJ2-4; perhaps TRBD2 as D (7 bases). Per germline, CDR1 ENHRY and CDR2 SYGVKD. The V end was cut by 3 bases, the J end by 9 bases, with 12 bases between. This CDR3 comprises 13 residues. The CDR3 DNA reads as TGTGCCATCAGTGACGGAGGGGGGGGCATTCAGTACTTC. Amino acid sequence: CAISDGGGGIQYF.

This clone was detected once. The chain has TRBV29-1 and TRBJ2-1; 7 nucleotides line up with TRBD1. With V trimmed by 8 bases and J by 7 bases, 8 bases remained unmatched. Germline assignment: CDR1 SQVTM and CDR2 ANQGSEA. The CDR3 extends over 12 amino acids. CDR3 bases: TGCAGCTCCCTGCAGGGGGTGAATGAGCAGTTCTTC. Translating it yields CSSLQGVNEQFF.

The genes are TRBV11-2 and TRBJ1-2; 7 nucleotides align to TRBD1. Germline CDR1 is SGHAT and CDR2 is FQNNGV. The CDR3 runs 15 residues. The V and J ends lost 5 bases and 0 bases, in that order; junction bases with no gene match: 6. CDR3 sequence: CASSPRQGPNYGYTF. CDR3 nucleotides: TGTGCCAGCAGCCCTCGACAGGGCCCTAACTATGGCTACACCTTC.

The V call is TRBV19, the J call TRBJ2-3; D call uncertain. There are 14 residues in the CDR3. Trimming pared 7 bases from V and 1 base from J, leaving 12 bases between. Looked up from germline, CDR1 is LNHDA and CDR2 is SQIVND (reference sequence). CDR3 nucleotides: TGTGCCAGTAAGGCAGAGGCAGGCACAGATACGCAGTATTTT. Protein: CASKAEAGTDTQYF.